This section outlines one T cell receptor beta chain sequence together with its context. Its specificity is not known. Clones were read by immunoSEQ multiplex PCR, and TCRdb kept only the in-frame ones, dropping some. The data hold about 46,000 clones, with about four fifths observed a single time. The data derive from a study of memory B cells and T cells in multiple sclerosis. Study-level findings and limits: Clone-set sizes differed between compartments, so shared clonotype counts needed normalization.

Stimulus-free culture yielded autoproliferating CFSE-dim and non-proliferating CFSE-high T cells, each sequenced separately. Replicate wells were pooled after roughly 7 days of stimulus-free culture of fewer than 65 million CFSE-labeled PBMCs. CFSE at roughly 0.51 uM labeled the PBMCs, which were then cultured unstimulated. Germline V lookup: CDR1 KGHSH, CDR2 LQKENI. CDR3 length: 13 residues. The germline V and J ends were trimmed by 8 bases and 0 bases, with 7 bases remaining between them. The rearrangement uses TRBV18 and TRBJ1-4; D remains unclear. Input material: PBMCs from blood kept in culture. This TCR came from a human donor with multiple sclerosis. CDR3 protein: CASTFATNEKLFF. DNA of the CDR3: TGTGCCAGCACGTTTGCAACTAATGAAAAACTGTTTTTT.